This entry lists 16 T cell receptor beta chains sequenced from one sample in a study of CD8 T cells in Susac syndrome. After extraction with the RNeasy kit, about 0.45 to 1 ug of the RNA was reverse transcribed using random hexamers. A single record per CDR3 protein comes from TCRdb applying MiXCR to the immunoSEQ multiplex PCR reads. Of some 100,000 distinct CDR3 sequences in the sample, under 95% were seen once. The sequencing input was CD8+ T cells from PBMCs. These TCRs come from a human donor in good health.

The chain is built from TRBV2 and TRBJ1-1; D is ambiguous. V lost 6 bases to trimming and J lost 4 bases, with 12 bases between them. This CDR3 has 13 residues. Germline CDR1 and CDR2: SNHLY and FYNNEI. The CDR3 sequence: CASRGAGGTEAFF. CDR3 bases: TGTGCCAGCAGAGGAGCCGGAGGCACTGAAGCTTTCTTT.

The chain has TRBV7-3 and TRBJ2-1, with TRBD2 matching 7 bases. CDR3 length: 18 amino acids. Unmatched junction bases numbered 13, after V lost 5 bases and J lost 0 bases. The germline V gene has CDR1 SGHTA and CDR2 FQGTGA. CDR3 sequence: CASSTPLGTSVSYNEQFF. CDR3 bases: TGTGCCAGCAGCACACCCCTGGGAACTAGCGTCTCCTACAATGAGCAGTTCTTC.

The CDR3 DNA follows: TGTGCCAGCAGTCCGCTCGGGAGGAACACTGAAGCTTTCTTT. Its protein is CASSPLGRNTEAFF. V usage is TRBV27 and J usage is TRBJ1-1; D is unresolved. CDR3 length equals 14 residues. Germline V lookup: CDR1 MNHEY, CDR2 SMNVEV (reference sequence). The V end was cut by 5 bases, the J end by 1 base, with 11 bases between.

This clonotype was counted only a few times. The gene calls are TRBV14 and TRBJ1-1; D possibly corresponds to TRBD1 (6 bases). The CDR3 is 15 amino acids. Germline CDR1 and CDR2: SGHDN and FVKESK. The germline V and J ends were trimmed by 6 bases and 0 bases, with 14 bases remaining between them. CDR3 loop: CASSPLQGMNTEAFF. CDR3 sequence (DNA): TGTGCCAGCAGTCCACTACAGGGAATGAACACTGAAGCTTTCTTT.

The gene calls are TRBV6-2 or TRBV6-3 and TRBJ1-1; 7 nucleotides match TRBD1. Germline V CDR1 and CDR2: MNHEY, SVGEGT. The CDR3 runs 13 residues. V trimming: 0 bases; J trimming: 7 bases; junction bases outside the gene matches: 2. CDR3 residues: CASSYSRTGEAFF. CDR3 DNA: TGTGCCAGCAGTTACTCGCGGACAGGTGAAGCTTTCTTT.

The V gene is TRBV7-2, the J gene TRBJ1-2, with 8 bases that match TRBD1. V was pared by 5 bases and J by 4 bases, with 9 bases of the junction left unmatched. CDR1 SGHTA and CDR2 FQGNSA come from the germline V gene. The CDR3 consists of 15 residues. CDR3 nucleotides: TGTGCCAGCAGCCCCCGGACAGGGTTGAGCTATGGCTACACCTTC. Translating it yields CASSPRTGLSYGYTF. The variable domain in full, with the rest retrieved from reference TRBV7-2 and TRBJ1-2, is GAGVSQSPSNKVTEKGKDVELRCDPISGHTALYWYRQSLGQGLEFLIYFQGNSAPDKSGLPSDRFSAERTGGSVSTLTIQRTQQEDSAVYLCASSPRTGLSYGYTFGSGTRLTVV.

This clonotype has more than one count but fewer than ten. The genes are TRBV5-6 and TRBJ2-7; no definite D call. V gave up 4 bases and J gave up 6 bases, with 14 bases separating them. Per the germline V gene, CDR1 is SGHDT and CDR2 is YYEEEE. CDR3 length: 13 amino acids. The CDR3 is CASSPDIVAEQYF. CDR3 sequence (DNA): TGTGCCAGCAGCCCGGATATAGTAGCCGAGCAGTACTTC.

The gene calls are TRBV3-1 and TRBJ2-7, with 9 bases identical to TRBD2. V trimming: 1 base; J trimming: 3 bases; junction bases outside the gene matches: 1. Per the germline V gene, CDR1 is LGHDT and CDR2 is YNNKEL (reference sequence). This CDR3 has 14 residues. CDR3 sequence (DNA): TGTGCCAGCAGCCAAGTGCGGGAGGGCTACGAGCAGTACTTC. It encodes CASSQVREGYEQYF.

This chain uses TRBV7-2 with TRBJ2-7; D might be TRBD1 or TRBD2, each matching 5 bases. CDR3 length: 15 amino acids. Between the trimmed V and J ends, which lost 1 base and 5 bases, there was a span of 15 bases. Germline values: CDR1 SGHTA, CDR2 FQGNSA. The CDR3 protein is CASSLGSGPGDEQYF. The CDR3 DNA is TGTGCCAGCAGCTTAGGCTCGGGGCCTGGGGACGAGCAGTACTTC.

The DNA for the CDR3 is TGTGCCAGCAGCTTACCCACCGGGACAGGATTCCCGGCCGGGGAGCTGTTTTTT. Its translation is CASSLPTGTGFPAGELFF. The chain is built from TRBV7-8 and TRBJ2-2; 8 nucleotides agree with TRBD1. The germline CDR1 and CDR2 sequences are SGHVS and FQNEAQ. The CDR3 length is 18 residues. V lost 2 bases, J lost 6 bases, and 14 bases stayed unmatched. The whole variable domain, remainder taken from reference TRBV7-8 and TRBJ2-2, is GAGVSQSPRYKVAKRGQDVALRCDPISGHVSLFWYQQALGQGPEFLTYFQNEAQLDKSGLPSDRFFAERPEGSVSTLKIQRTQQEDSAVYLCASSLPTGTGFPAGELFFGEGSRLTVL.

For the CDR3, the DNA is TGCAGTGCTAGACATCGACTAGCGGGAGGGCCGGGCACAGATACGCAGTATTTT. The encoded protein is CSARHRLAGGPGTDTQYF. The genes are TRBV20-1 and TRBJ2-3; 14 nucleotides line up with TRBD2. CDR3 length: 18 residues. Trimming removed 2 bases from V and 1 base from J; junction bases left unmatched: 8. Germline V gene lookup returns CDR1 DFQATT and CDR2 SNEGSKA (reference sequence).

The table lists this clonotype with a few counts. The chain employs TRBV27 and TRBJ2-2; TRBD2 might be the D (5 bases). This CDR3 has 14 residues. The ends were cut back, 3 bases at V and 1 base at J, with 6 bases in the middle. Germline lookup yields CDR1 MNHEY and CDR2 SMNVEV (reference sequence). CDR3 sequence: CASSFSGNTGELFF. CDR3 in DNA: TGTGCCAGCAGTTTCAGCGGGAACACCGGGGAGCTGTTTTTT.

The chain employs TRBV6-1 and TRBJ1-5; D is undetermined. Germline loops: CDR1 MNHNS, CDR2 SASEGT. Trimming pared 6 bases from V and 3 bases from J, leaving 3 bases between. The CDR3 is made up of 11 amino acids. The CDR3: CASRDNQPQHF. The CDR3 nucleotides are TGTGCCAGCAGGGACAATCAGCCCCAGCATTTT.

The chain uses TRBV10-3 and TRBJ1-1; 9 nucleotides line up with TRBD1. The V and J ends lost 6 bases and 0 bases, in that order; junction bases with no gene match: 5. The CDR3 spans 15 residues. From germline, CDR1 is ENHRY and CDR2 SYGVKD. In DNA form, the CDR3 reads TGTGCCATCAGCCCGGGACAGGGTCTGAACACTGAAGCTTTCTTT. Its translation: CAISPGQGLNTEAFF.

The V gene is TRBV20-1, the J gene TRBJ2-7, with 8 bases that match TRBD2. The germline V gene has CDR1 DFQATT and CDR2 SNEGSKA (reference sequence). Germline trimming cut 6 bases from V and 6 bases from J; bases unmatched to any gene: 13. The length of the CDR3 is 14 residues. The CDR3 DNA is TGCAGTGCCACCTTAGCGGGACCCTCCACCGAGCAGTACTTC. Translated: CSATLAGPSTEQYF.

The J gene is TRBJ1-2, the V gene TRBV7-2, with 8 bases lining up with TRBD1. V lost 8 bases, J lost 6 bases, and 8 bases stayed unmatched. The CDR3 is 13 residues long. Germline lookup yields CDR1 SGHTA and CDR2 FQGNSA. CDR3 residues: CASAQQGGNGYTF. CDR3 coding DNA: TGTGCCAGCGCGCAACAGGGGGGAAATGGCTACACCTTC.